The 3 T cell receptor beta chains below all came from one sample that was sequenced in a study of cytomegalovirus exposure and HLA in healthy donors (dated by TCRdb to 2016 to 2017). Library preparation employed the immunoSEQ multiplex PCR assay. For the multiplex PCR, a mixture combining 60 forward primers for TCR Vbeta segments and 13 reverse primers for TCR Jbeta segments was used. TCRdb holds this immuneACCESS table with in-frame rearrangements only. Some clones are missing; in checked studies, unresolved V genes explain under half, and the rest has no known cause. The sample's table lists a count of about 150,000 clones. The ten top clones hold roughly 1.9% of the sample. Material: PBMCs. The receptors come from a man aged 30-40 years in good health and CMV-seronegative.

The chain is built from TRBV28 and TRBJ2-7, with TRBD2 as a possible D gene (7 bases). The CDR3 covers 14 residues. Germline values: CDR1 MDHEN, CDR2 SYDVKM. V was trimmed by 6 bases and J by 6 bases, leaving 18 bases between them. CDR3 sequence (DNA): TGTGCCAGCAGCCGCAGGGAGGGGGGAGGCGAGCAGTACTTC. It translates to CASSRREGGGEQYF.

The gene calls are TRBV7-3 and TRBJ2-7; D is perhaps TRBD2 (5 bases). This CDR3 has 11 residues. Trimming stripped 5 bases from V and 9 bases from J, with 11 bases between. The germline V gene encodes CDR1 SGHTA and CDR2 FQGTGA. CDR3 DNA sequence: TGTGCCAGCAGCCTGACTACGGTGCAGTACTTC. This gives the protein CASSLTTVQYF.

V is TRBV2 and J is TRBJ1-1, with D perhaps matching TRBD1 (6 bases). Germline loops: CDR1 SNHLY, CDR2 FYNNEI. V was shortened by 8 bases and J by 4 bases, with 14 bases between the two germline ends. This CDR3 comprises 13 residues. This CDR3 reads CASAETTGTEAFF. The CDR3 DNA reads TGTGCCAGCGCTGAAACGACAGGCACTGAAGCTTTCTTT.